This T cell receptor (beta chain) was found in a study of T cell responses to AZD1222 COVID-19 vaccine. The CDR3 totals 15 residues. With 3 bases clipped from V and 1 base from J, the junction kept 6 bases outside the gene matches. Per germline, CDR1 SGHRS and CDR2 YFSETQ. The repertoire was sequenced with immunoSEQ multiplex PCR; TCRdb's copy has only in-frame clones and lacks some. The table records 89,000 or so clones, 80% to 90% of them present only once. For this clone: Its specificity is unknown.

Whole-study findings and limits: Clonal diversity was possibly underestimated, and the donors were mostly white British, with more females.

V usage is TRBV5-1 and J usage is TRBJ2-5; 7 positions agree with TRBD2. The sequence was obtained from an adult in good health. The sample in question was peripheral blood, obtained on day 0 of AZD1222 vaccination. Written as DNA, the CDR3 is TGCGCCAGCAGCTCCCGACTAGCCATCCAAGAGACCCAGTACTTC. Encoded protein: CASSSRLAIQETQYF.